This TCR beta chain comes out of a study of PD-1 blockade in classical Hodgkin lymphoma. Time point denoted: cycle 4 day 1 (C4D1), after about 6 weeks of nivolumab. Following autologous stem cell transplantation, relapse occurred in every patient, and exposure to brentuximab vedotin varied. TCRdb's table, derived via immunoSEQ multiplex PCR, lists solely in-frame clones and lacks some. The data contain tens of thousands of clones, more than 75% of them singletons. J was trimmed by 5 bases and V by 5 bases; bases with no gene match: 8. The CDR3 totals 15 residues. The germline gives CDR1 LNHDA, CDR2 SQIVND (reference sequence). Worth noting for this clone: Its antigen remains unidentified.

Points from the study as a whole: Those patients who began receiving nivolumab less than 1 year after ASCT had lower diversity, and they were excluded. TCR diversity in CD4+, not CD8+, cells rose significantly by C4D1. When set against healthy donors, newly diagnosed patients were reported to show lower baseline TCR diversity.

This chain links TRBV19 with TRBJ1-2, with TRBD1 identical over 10 bases. The receptor was isolated from a human donor with classical Hodgkin lymphoma. Sequencing used peripheral blood mononuclear cells (PBMCs), obtained before the fourth cycle of nivolumab. CDR3: CASSLRTGGKYGYTF. The DNA of the CDR3 is TGTGCCAGTAGTCTCCGGACAGGGGGGAAGTATGGCTACACCTTC.